These 5 T cell receptor beta chains came from one sample sequenced in a study of T-cell reconstitution after alpha-beta-depleted transplantation in children. Unique molecular identifiers were incorporated when the TCRbeta library was constructed. TCRdb re-analysed the PCR reads in MiXCR, keeping a single row per CDR3 protein. The sample lists about 420,000 distinct CDR3 sequences, 15% to 20% occurring once. The sequencing used PBMCs, mostly from graft donor cells, collected 360 days after TCRalphabeta/CD19-depleted stem cell transplant. These TCRs come from a boy under two years old who had a stem cell transplant for Wiskott-Aldrich syndrome, so the T cells may come from the graft donor.

The J gene is TRBJ2-5, the V gene TRBV7-8, with 8 positions matching TRBD2. Germline assignment: CDR1 SGHVS and CDR2 FQNEAQ. The CDR3 totals 16 residues. The trim removed 6 bases at V and 4 bases at J, leaving 13 bases unmatched. CDR3 sequence (DNA): TGTGCCAGCAGACGGGGGGGAACAGGGTGGGGAGAGACCCAGTACTTC. Protein sequence: CASRRGGTGWGETQYF.

The chain carries TRBV6-2 or TRBV6-3 and TRBJ2-1; 7 positions agree with TRBD1. The ends lost 2 bases at V and 5 bases at J; junction bases unmatched: 12. Germline-derived CDR1 and CDR2 are MNHEY and SVGEGT. There are 17 residues in the CDR3. The CDR3 region is CASSYTRGQTANNEQFF. In nucleotides, the CDR3 is TGTGCCAGCAGTTACACCCGGGGACAGACAGCTAACAATGAGCAGTTCTTC.

This clonotype has more than one count but fewer than ten. V usage is TRBV7-8 and J usage is TRBJ2-2, with 8 bases matching TRBD2. V was clipped by 7 bases and J by 6 bases; unmatched bases: 13. The CDR3 consists of 16 residues. CDR1 and CDR2 from the germline V gene are SGHVS and FQNEAQ. DNA of the CDR3: TGTGCCAGCACCGGCTCGGGAGGGCCGACCGCCGGGGAGCTGTTTTTT. Translated: CASTGSGGPTAGELFF. Full variable domain (outside the CDR3, taken from reference TRBV7-8 and TRBJ2-2): GAGVSQSPRYKVAKRGQDVALRCDPISGHVSLFWYQQALGQGPEFLTYFQNEAQLDKSGLPSDRFFAERPEGSVSTLKIQRTQQEDSAVYLCASTGSGGPTAGELFFGEGSRLTVL.

This clonotype was observed at least ten times. The rearrangement joins TRBV10-2 to TRBJ2-7; D is possibly TRBD1 or TRBD2 (5 bases each). Trimming took 6 bases from V and 7 from J, leaving 10 bases between them. The CDR3 is made up of 11 amino acids. Germline V gene data show CDR1 as WSHSY and CDR2 as SAAADI. CDR3 sequence: CASRGTSEQYF. In nucleotides, the CDR3 is TGCGCCAGCAGGGGGACCTCTGAGCAGTACTTC.

The chain recombines TRBV2 with TRBJ2-7; 9 bases map to TRBD1. This CDR3 is 18 amino acids long. The ends lost 4 bases at V and 3 bases at J; junction bases unmatched: 16. Germline values: CDR1 SNHLY, CDR2 FYNNEI. CDR3 in DNA: TGTGCCAGCAGTGGGGACAGGGAGGCACTAAGCGGGGACTACGAGCAGTACTTC. Residues: CASSGDREALSGDYEQYF.